These 27 T cell receptor beta chains came from one sample sequenced in a study of cytomegalovirus exposure and HLA in healthy donors. Primers: 60 Vbeta forward and 13 Jbeta reverse. Clones were sequenced by immunoSEQ multiplex PCR, and TCRdb holds only the in-frame ones, with some missing. The sample lists some 200,000 clones, 60% to 85% seen once, with approximately 1.5% in the top ten. The sequencing input was PBMCs. These receptors were collected from a girl between 5 and 17 years old in good health and CMV-seropositive.

This clone was seen more than once but under ten times. The genes are TRBV6-5 and TRBJ2-7; 11 positions match TRBD1. Germline V gene data show CDR1 as MNHEY and CDR2 as SVGAGI. V lost 6 bases to trimming and J lost 1 base; unmatched junction nucleotides: 5. The CDR3 totals 15 residues. The CDR3 DNA follows: TGTGCCAGCAGCGGACAGGGGGCAGGGTCCTACGAGCAGTACTTC. Its protein product is CASSGQGAGSYEQYF.

The chain combines TRBV19 with TRBJ2-2, with D possibly TRBD1 on 5 matching bases. In germline, CDR1 is LNHDA, CDR2 SQIVND (reference sequence). CDR3 length: 14 residues. V lost 5 bases to trimming and J lost 5 bases, with 12 bases between them. As DNA, the CDR3 is TGTGCCAGTAGTGTCGGCCCAGGGACCGGGGAGCTGTTTTTT. This encodes CASSVGPGTGELFF.

The chain is built from TRBV25-1 and TRBJ2-5; TRBD1 matches at 9 bases. The junction had 6 bases not matched to a gene; V was cut back by 3 bases and J by 1 base. The CDR3 is made up of 16 amino acids. Germline CDR1 MGHDK, CDR2 SYGVNS. DNA for the CDR3: TGTGCCAGCAGTGACCTATGGGACAGGGCCCAAGAGACCCAGTACTTC. Its protein product is CASSDLWDRAQETQYF.

The chain has TRBV11-3 and TRBJ1-1; 7 nucleotides agree with TRBD1. V lost 4 bases to trimming and J lost 6 bases; unmatched junction nucleotides: 5. This CDR3 contains 13 residues. Per the germline V gene, CDR1 is SGHNT and CDR2 is YENEEA. CDR3 nucleotide sequence: TGTGCCAGCAGCTCGACAGGGATCGCTGAAGCTTTCTTT. This codes for CASSSTGIAEAFF.

The CDR3: CAWNRLAGLQNTQYF. DNA for the CDR3: TGTGCCTGGAACAGACTAGCGGGGCTCCAAAATACGCAGTATTTT. The chain is built from TRBV30 and TRBJ2-3, with 11 bases lining up with TRBD2. The CDR3 loop spans 15 amino acids. Germline V gene sequence: CDR1 GTSNPN, CDR2 SVGIG (reference sequence). V lost 4 bases and J lost 7; bases outside the gene matches: 10.

V is TRBV23-1 and J is TRBJ1-2; a possible D gene is TRBD1 (5 bases). TRBV23-1 is known as an ORF, though its function is uncertain. Trimming left V 2 bases short and J 8 bases short, with 15 bases between. The CDR3 covers 14 residues. The CDR3 sequence: CASSQTPGNRGYTF. DNA for the CDR3: TGCGCCAGCAGTCAAACCCCAGGGAATCGGGGCTACACCTTC.

The chain combines TRBV19 with TRBJ2-1; D perhaps matches TRBD1 (6 bases). This CDR3 region has 15 residues. Germline CDR1 reads LNHDA; CDR2 reads SQIVND (reference sequence). V shed 0 bases and J shed 8 bases, with 14 bases lying between them. The CDR3 sequence is CASSIEGMGAYEQFF. CDR3 nucleotide sequence: TGTGCCAGTAGTATAGAGGGGATGGGGGCCTATGAGCAGTTCTTC.

The table lists this clone with a count of one. The chain joins TRBV5-1 to TRBJ2-5; 7 bases align to TRBD1. This CDR3 has 14 residues. Germline CDR1 reads SGHRS; CDR2 reads YFSETQ. Unmatched junction bases numbered 1, after V lost 1 base and J lost 1 base. The CDR3 reads CASSLKGAQETQYF. CDR3 nucleotide sequence: TGCGCCAGCAGCTTGAAGGGGGCCCAAGAGACCCAGTACTTC.

V and J are TRBV6-6 and TRBJ2-2; perhaps TRBD2 as D (6 bases). Germline CDR1 and CDR2: MNHNY and SVGAGI (reference sequence). There are 15 residues in the CDR3. The ends were cut back, 1 base at V and 1 base at J, with 7 bases in the middle. The CDR3 coding sequence is TGTGCCAGCAGTTACTTTAGCGGGAACACCGGGGAGCTGTTTTTT. Encoded protein: CASSYFSGNTGELFF.

This rearrangement joins TRBV4-3 to TRBJ1-1, with no clear D. V was trimmed by 2 bases and J by 5 bases, leaving 9 bases between them. Germline lookup yields CDR1 LGHNA and CDR2 YSLEER. The CDR3 length is 13 residues. The CDR3 nucleotides read TGCGCCAGCAGCCAACCGGGATGGACTGAAGCTTTCTTT. Translating gives CASSQPGWTEAFF.

The rearrangement uses TRBV7-9 and TRBJ1-1; D possibly corresponds to TRBD1 (5 bases). The CDR3 is made up of 11 amino acids. Germline V lookup: CDR1 SEHNR, CDR2 FQNEAQ (reference sequence). Trimming took off 4 bases at V and 7 bases at J, with 7 bases between the two ends. CDR3: CASSSTGEAFF. The CDR3 DNA follows: TGTGCCAGCAGCTCAACAGGTGAAGCTTTCTTT.

This sequence joins TRBV7-9 and TRBJ2-4; D might be TRBD2 (7 bases). V lost 1 base, J lost 0 bases, and 10 bases lay in between. In germline, CDR1 is SEHNR, CDR2 FQNEAQ (reference sequence). The CDR3 totals 16 residues. CDR3 bases: TGTGCCAGCAGCTTAGGCGGGGGCTTAGCCAAAAACATTCAGTACTTC. It codes for CASSLGGGLAKNIQYF.

This sequence joins TRBV6-5 and TRBJ1-6; 10 bases line up with TRBD1. There are 15 residues in the CDR3. Losses at the gene ends were 5 bases for V and 9 bases for J; bases not matched to a gene: 7. Germline V gives CDR1 MNHEY, CDR2 SVGAGI. The CDR3, as DNA: TGTGCCAGCAGTCCCCTCCGGGACAGGGGTTCACCCCTCCACTTT. This codes for CASSPLRDRGSPLHF.

The chain recombines TRBV6-1 with TRBJ1-2; 8 bases agree with TRBD1. Germline CDR1 and CDR2: MNHNS and SASEGT. V shed 6 bases, J shed 3 bases, and the junction held 3 bases outside the gene matches. The CDR3 extends over 13 amino acids. In DNA form, the CDR3 reads TGTGCCAGCAGCGCGACAGGGGACTATGGCTACACCTTC. It is translated as CASSATGDYGYTF.

This chain connects TRBV10-1 to TRBJ2-1; D may be TRBD2 (5 bases). CDR1 WNHNN and CDR2 SYGVQD come from the germline V gene (reference sequence). The ends were cut back, 6 bases at V and 2 bases at J, with 11 bases in the middle. The CDR3 length is 14 residues. The CDR3 DNA follows: TGCGCCAGCAGCGAAGGGAGCCCCTACAATGAGCAGTTCTTC. It translates to CASSEGSPYNEQFF.

Comments on this clone: Other DNA sequences in the same sample also yield this CDR3. V usage is TRBV7-2 and J usage is TRBJ2-3, with TRBD2 matching 14 bases. Per the germline V gene, CDR1 is SGHTA and CDR2 is FQGNSA. This CDR3 has 16 residues. V lost 5 bases and J lost 1; bases outside the gene matches: 2. The CDR3 region is CASSPGLAGGTDTQYF. CDR3 in DNA: TGTGCCAGCAGCCCGGGACTAGCGGGGGGCACAGATACGCAGTATTTT.

This rearrangement joins TRBV10-1 to TRBJ1-1, with D uncertain. Germline CDR1 and CDR2: WNHNN and SYGVQD (reference sequence). Trimming removed 0 bases at V and 6 bases at J, with 8 bases between. This CDR3 contains 13 residues. DNA of the CDR3: TGCGCCAGCAGTGAGTCTGTAGTATCTGAAGCTTTCTTT. Translation: CASSESVVSEAFF.

The gene calls are TRBV5-4 and TRBJ2-5, with 8 bases aligning to TRBD2. The CDR3 totals 14 residues. Trimming cost V 6 bases and J 4 bases; bases outside gene matches: 8. Germline values: CDR1 SGHNT, CDR2 YYREEE (reference sequence). The CDR3 spells CASTPTAGGETQYF. Written as DNA, the CDR3 is TGTGCCAGCACTCCGACGGCGGGGGGAGAGACCCAGTACTTC.

The V call is TRBV5-4, the J call TRBJ1-3; TRBD1 is a possible D gene (6 bases). CDR3 length equals 16 residues. V lost 2 bases and J lost 0, with 12 bases in between. CDR1 is SGHNT, CDR2 YYREEE, per germline (reference sequence). CDR3 DNA sequence: TGTGCCAGCAGCTTTGGTAGGGGGATCTCTGGAAACACCATATATTTT. It translates to CASSFGRGISGNTIYF.

The chain joins TRBV12-5 to TRBJ1-1; D not resolved. This CDR3 contains 11 residues. Deletions cut 2 bases from V and 10 bases from J, with 8 bases between. Germline loops: CDR1 LGHNT, CDR2 FRNRAP. The CDR3 DNA reads TGTGCTAGTGGTTTGATGTCCGGAGCTTTCTTT. Translation: CASGLMSGAFF.

The rearrangement joins TRBV5-6 to TRBJ2-7, with D perhaps matching TRBD2 (5 bases). The V gene's germline CDR1 is SGHDT and CDR2 YYEEEE. CDR3 size: 15 residues. The V end lost 4 bases, the J end lost 2 bases, and 16 bases lay between the germline ends. The CDR3 coding sequence is TGTGCCAGCAGCCCCCCCGGACTCCTCACCTACGAGCAGTACTTC. Translated: CASSPPGLLTYEQYF.

This rearrangement joins TRBV30 to TRBJ1-1, with D unresolved. Trimming stripped 2 bases from V and 5 bases from J, with 15 bases between. Per the germline V gene, CDR1 is GTSNPN and CDR2 is SVGIG (reference sequence). The CDR3 has 14 amino acids. CDR3 DNA: TGTGCCTGGAGTACGAGGGCGCGATCGACTGAAGCTTTCTTT. Translating gives CAWSTRARSTEAFF.

In this sample, this clone turned up a few times. The chain recombines TRBV27 with TRBJ2-7; TRBD1 matches at 9 bases. Per the germline V gene, CDR1 is MNHEY and CDR2 is SMNVEV (reference sequence). With 2 bases clipped from V and 1 base from J, the junction kept 3 bases outside the gene matches. This CDR3 spans 15 amino acids. CDR3 bases: TGTGCCAGCAGTTTAGGGACAGGGCCTTCCTACGAGCAGTACTTC. Its translation is CASSLGTGPSYEQYF.

This clone was seen once. The gene calls are TRBV7-2 and TRBJ1-6, with TRBD1 as a possible D gene (5 bases). V was shortened by 1 base and J by 13 bases, with 8 bases between the two germline ends. CDR1 and CDR2 from the germline V gene are SGHTA and FQGNSA. The CDR3 has 12 residues. The CDR3 here is CASSLDQGPLHF. DNA of the CDR3: TGTGCCAGCAGCTTAGACCAGGGCCCCCTCCACTTT.

The gene calls are TRBV2 and TRBJ2-1, with D possibly TRBD2 on 5 matching bases. Trimming stripped 3 bases from V and 9 bases from J, with 30 bases between. The CDR3 length is 19 residues. Germline V gene data show CDR1 as SNHLY and CDR2 as FYNNEI. CDR3 protein: CASSEPSSTLLESRSEQFF. Written as DNA, the CDR3 is TGTGCCAGCAGTGAGCCTAGCAGCACCTTATTGGAGTCCCGGAGTGAGCAGTTCTTC.

V is TRBV5-6 and J is TRBJ2-7; TRBD1 is a possible D gene (7 bases). The length of the CDR3 is 13 residues. Trimming removed 1 base at V and 6 bases at J, with 11 bases between. The germline CDR1 and CDR2 sequences are SGHDT and YYEEEE. The CDR3 loop is CASSLYRGGEQYF. Here the CDR3 DNA reads TGTGCCAGCAGCTTGTACAGGGGAGGCGAGCAGTACTTC.

The V gene is TRBV2, the J gene TRBJ2-2, with TRBD2 matching over 16 bases. V lost 6 bases, J lost 5 bases, and 0 bases stayed unmatched. The germline gives CDR1 SNHLY, CDR2 FYNNEI. The CDR3 is 15 residues long. The CDR3 is CASRGLAGGTGELFF. CDR3 nucleotide sequence: TGTGCCAGCAGGGGACTAGCGGGGGGGACCGGGGAGCTGTTTTTT.